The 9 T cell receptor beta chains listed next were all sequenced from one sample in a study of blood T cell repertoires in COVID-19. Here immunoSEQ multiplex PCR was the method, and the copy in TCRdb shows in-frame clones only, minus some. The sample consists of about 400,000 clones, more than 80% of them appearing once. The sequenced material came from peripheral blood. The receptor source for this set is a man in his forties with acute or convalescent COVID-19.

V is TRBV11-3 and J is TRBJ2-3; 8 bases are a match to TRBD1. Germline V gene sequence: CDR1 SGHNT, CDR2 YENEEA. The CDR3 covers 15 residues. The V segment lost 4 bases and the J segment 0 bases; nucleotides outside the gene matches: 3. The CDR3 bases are TGTGCCAGCAGCTCAAGACAGGGGAGCACAGATACGCAGTATTTT. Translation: CASSSRQGSTDTQYF. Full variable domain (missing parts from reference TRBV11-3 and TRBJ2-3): EAGVVQSPRYKIIEKKQPVAFWCNPISGHNTLYWYLQNLGQGPELLIRYENEEAVDDSQLPKDRFSAERLKGVDSTLKIQPAELGDSAVYLCASSSRQGSTDTQYFGPGTRLTVL.

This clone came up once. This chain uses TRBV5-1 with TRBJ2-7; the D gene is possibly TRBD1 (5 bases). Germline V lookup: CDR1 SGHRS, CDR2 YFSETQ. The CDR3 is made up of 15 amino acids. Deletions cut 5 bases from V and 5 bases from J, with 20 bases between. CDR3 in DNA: TGCGCCAGCAGTCCCCAAAGGTCAGGGTCCCACGAGCAGTACTTC. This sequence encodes CASSPQRSGSHEQYF.

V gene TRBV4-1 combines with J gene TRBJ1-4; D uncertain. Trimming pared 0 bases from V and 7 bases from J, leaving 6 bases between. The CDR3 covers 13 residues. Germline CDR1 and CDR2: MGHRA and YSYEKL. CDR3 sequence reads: CASSQDLGEKLFF. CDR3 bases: TGCGCCAGCAGCCAAGATCTCGGTGAAAAACTGTTTTTT.

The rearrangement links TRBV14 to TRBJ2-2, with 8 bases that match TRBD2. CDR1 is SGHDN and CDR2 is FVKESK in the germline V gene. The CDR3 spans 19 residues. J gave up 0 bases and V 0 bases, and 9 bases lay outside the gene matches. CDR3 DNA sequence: TGTGCCAGCAGCCAAGAGGGGGCCATAGCGGGGACGAACACCGGGGAGCTGTTTTTT. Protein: CASSQEGAIAGTNTGELFF. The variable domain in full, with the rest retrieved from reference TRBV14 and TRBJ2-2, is EAGVTQFPSHSVIEKGQTVTLRCDPISGHDNLYWYRRVMGKEIKFLLHFVKESKQDESGMPNNRFLAERTGGTYSTLKVQPAELEDSGVYFCASSQEGAIAGTNTGELFFGEGSRLTVL.

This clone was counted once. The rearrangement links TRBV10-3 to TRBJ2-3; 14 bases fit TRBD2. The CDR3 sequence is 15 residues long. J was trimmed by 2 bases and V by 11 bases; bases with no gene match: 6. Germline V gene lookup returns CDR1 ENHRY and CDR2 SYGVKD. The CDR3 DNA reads TGTGCCCTTGGGACTAGCGGGGGCAACACAGATACGCAGTATTTT. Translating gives CALGTSGGNTDTQYF.

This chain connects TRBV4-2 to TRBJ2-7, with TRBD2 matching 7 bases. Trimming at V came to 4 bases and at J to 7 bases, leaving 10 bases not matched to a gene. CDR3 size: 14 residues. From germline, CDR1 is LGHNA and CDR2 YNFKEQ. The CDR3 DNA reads TGTGCCAGCAGCCCCGAGGGAGGGGCCTTTGAGCAGTACTTC. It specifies CASSPEGGAFEQYF.

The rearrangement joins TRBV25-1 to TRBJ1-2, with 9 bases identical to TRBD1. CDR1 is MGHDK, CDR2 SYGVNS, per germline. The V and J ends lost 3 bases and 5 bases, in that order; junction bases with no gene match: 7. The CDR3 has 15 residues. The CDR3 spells CASSDSLDRGYGYTF. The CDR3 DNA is TGTGCCAGCAGTGATAGCCTGGACAGGGGATATGGCTACACCTTC.

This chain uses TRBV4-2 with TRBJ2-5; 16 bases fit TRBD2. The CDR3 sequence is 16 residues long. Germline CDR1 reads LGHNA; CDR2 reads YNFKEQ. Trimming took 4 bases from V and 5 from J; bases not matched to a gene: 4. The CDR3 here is CASSPGLAGGEETQYF. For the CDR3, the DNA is TGTGCCAGCAGCCCGGGACTAGCGGGGGGGGAGGAGACCCAGTACTTC.

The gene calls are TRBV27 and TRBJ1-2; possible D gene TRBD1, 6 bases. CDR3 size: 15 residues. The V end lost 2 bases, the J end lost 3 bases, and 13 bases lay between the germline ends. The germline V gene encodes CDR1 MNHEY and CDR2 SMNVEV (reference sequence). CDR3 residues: CASSLSTGSHYGYTF. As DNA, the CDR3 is TGTGCCAGCAGTTTAAGTACAGGGAGCCACTATGGCTACACCTTC.